In its sample, the clone carrying this T cell receptor (beta chain) is medium-sized. Its antigen is currently unknown. The V gene end was trimmed by 5 bases and the J gene end by 7 bases; junction bases not matched to a gene: 9. Germline assignment: CDR1 SEHNR and CDR2 FQNEAQ (reference sequence). This CDR3 region has 14 residues. TCRdb's copy holds only in-frame clones and misses some; the assay was immunoSEQ multiplex PCR. The sample holds some 40,000 clones, roughly two thirds seen once. This sample is part of a study of cytotoxic CD8 clonotypes in ibrutinib-treated CLL. Points from the study as a whole: Public clonotypes occurred uncommonly; on treatment, they contracted or remained stable.

The chain recombines TRBV7-9 with TRBJ2-7; 9 nucleotides align to TRBD1. The source material was PBMCs, sampled at disease progression, from a patient treated with ibrutinib. The receptor comes from a human donor with chronic lymphocytic leukemia. The CDR3 sequence: CASSPRDREQEQYF. The CDR3 DNA reads TGTGCCAGCAGCCCACGGGACAGGGAGCAGGAGCAGTACTTC.